Following are 5 T cell receptor beta chains from one sample sequenced in a study of read filtering for tumor transcriptome and immune sequencing (dated by TCRdb to the early 2020s). Sequencing used an Illumina HiSeq 4000. The Immunoverse kit was used to build TCR libraries from around 400 ng RNA, with molecular barcoded adaptors covering alpha/delta and beta/gamma chains. TCRdb redid the processing of the public reads, applying fastp at Q25 and MiXCR, and retained in-frame beta chains. Records with the same CDR3 protein are collapsed into one entry carrying the most frequent genes and DNA. The sample table records 7,000 to 10,000 distinct CDR3 sequences; about 16% of these occur just once. Of the sample, less than 30% is held by the ten largest clones. The material sequenced was a population of CD138-negative cells sorted from bone marrow. The sample's cell subset or site label, decoded: bone marrow mononuclear cells depleted of CD138+ plasma/myeloma cells by negative magnetic selection. These receptors all come from a donor aged 40 or over with multiple myeloma.

This clonotype has ten or more counts. The rearrangement uses TRBV4-3 and TRBJ1-2, with no clear D. Germline loops: CDR1 LGHNA, CDR2 YSLEER. Trimming removed 1 base at V and 5 bases at J, with 17 bases between. The CDR3 contains 16 residues. The CDR3 loop is CASSQVLVTAVYGYTF. In DNA form, the CDR3 reads TGCGCCAGCAGCCAAGTACTCGTGACGGCTGTTTATGGCTACACCTTC.

This chain links TRBV29-1 with TRBJ2-7, with TRBD1 as a possible D gene (5 bases). Germline V CDR1 and CDR2: SQVTM, ANQGSEA. Between the trimmed V and J ends, which lost 7 bases and 5 bases, there was a span of 15 bases. This CDR3 region has 12 residues. CDR3 sequence: CSARSGANEQYF. Here the CDR3 DNA reads TGCAGCGCCCGCTCTGGGGCCAACGAGCAGTACTTC.

This clonotype was seen a single time. A junction boundary mismatches the germline segment, possibly from a read error. The rearrangement uses TRBV19 and TRBJ2-2; D gene unclear. The CDR3 extends over 14 amino acids. Germline lookup yields CDR1 LNHDA and CDR2 SQIVND (reference sequence). CDR3 DNA sequence: TGTGCCAGTACAGGCGGAAGGAACGCCGGGGAGCTGTTTTTT. Protein sequence: CASTGGRNAGELFF.

This clonotype was found many times. The chain carries TRBV4-2 and TRBJ2-1; 8 bases line up with TRBD2. Germline CDR1 LGHNA, CDR2 YNFKEQ. Germline trimming cut 4 bases from V and 7 bases from J; bases unmatched to any gene: 12. The CDR3 has 16 amino acids. CDR3 DNA sequence: TGTGCCAGCAGCCCCCCTCGGCGCGGGGGGTCGAATGAGCAGTTCTTC. Translating gives CASSPPRRGGSNEQFF.

This clonotype is judged medium-sized (0.01 to 0.1%). J is TRBJ2-1 and V is TRBV5-1; TRBD1 might be the D (6 bases). This CDR3 has 14 residues. Germline CDR1 and CDR2: SGHRS and YFSETQ. Trimming cost V 2 bases and J 2 bases, with 8 bases left between them. In DNA, the CDR3 is TGCGCCAGCAGCTTCGCAGGGGCCTACAATGAGCAGTTCTTC. This sequence encodes CASSFAGAYNEQFF.